Listed here are 21 T cell receptor beta chains from one sample, sequenced in a study of blood T cell repertoires in COVID-19. The table came from immunoSEQ multiplex PCR; TCRdb's copy has only in-frame clones and leaves some out. In the table there are about 220,000 clones, 83% of which are singletons. The specimen sequenced was PBMCs or T cells enriched from blood (not recorded which). Receptors originate from a woman aged 45-59 years who had been exposed to COVID-19.

This clone was detected only a few times. The chain couples TRBV15 to TRBJ1-2, with 7 bases aligning to TRBD1. This CDR3 region has 15 residues. Germline CDR1 is LNHNV and CDR2 is YYDKDF (reference sequence). Trimming cost V 3 bases and J 2 bases; bases outside gene matches: 6. CDR3 DNA sequence: TGTGCCACCAGCAGGGTGCTGACAGGGAACTATGGCTACACCTTC. Translated: CATSRVLTGNYGYTF.

The chain combines TRBV28 with TRBJ2-5; 7 nucleotides agree with TRBD1. This CDR3 has 15 residues. Germline-derived CDR1 and CDR2 are MDHEN and SYDVKM. The V gene end was trimmed by 4 bases and the J gene end by 4 bases; junction bases not matched to a gene: 9. The CDR3 protein is CASSSDRVERETQYF. As DNA, the CDR3 is TGTGCCAGCAGTTCTGACAGGGTTGAGCGAGAGACCCAGTACTTC.

This clone has only one observation. The chain links TRBV7-2 to TRBJ2-7; D remains ambiguous. Trimming took off 5 bases at V and 5 bases at J, with 16 bases between the two ends. The CDR3 is 14 residues long. Germline V gives CDR1 SGHTA, CDR2 FQGNSA. CDR3 nucleotides: TGTGCCAGCAGCCCTCAGGCCCTCATCGACGAGCAGTACTTC. Translated: CASSPQALIDEQYF.

J is TRBJ1-4 and V is TRBV23-1; possible D gene TRBD1, 6 bases. TRBV23-1 carries the ORF label, with uncertain function. The CDR3 loop spans 19 amino acids. Trimming cost V 7 bases and J 4 bases, with 28 bases left between them. DNA for the CDR3: TGCGCCAGCAAGCACCCCGACAGGACGCGAGGAGTGTTTAATGAAAAACTGTTTTTT. Translated, it gives CASKHPDRTRGVFNEKLFF.

This clone was seen once. The chain has TRBV12-3 or TRBV12-4 and TRBJ1-1; D is ambiguous. This CDR3 has 13 residues. Trimming left V 3 bases short and J 1 base short, with 6 bases between. Written as DNA, the CDR3 is TGTGCCAGCAGTTTGAGAACGAACACTGAAGCTTTCTTT. Its translation: CASSLRTNTEAFF.

The genes are TRBV7-9 and TRBJ2-5; possible D gene TRBD1, 5 bases. CDR3 length: 14 residues. V lost 5 bases to trimming and J lost 3 bases, with 13 bases between them. Germline lookup yields CDR1 SEHNR and CDR2 FQNEAQ (reference sequence). The CDR3 loop is CASSPRGHEETQYF. CDR3 DNA sequence: TGTGCCAGCAGCCCCCGCGGACATGAAGAGACCCAGTACTTC.

The V gene is TRBV6-5, the J gene TRBJ1-6, with TRBD1 matching over 8 bases. Losses at the gene ends were 8 bases for V and 9 bases for J; bases not matched to a gene: 12. The CDR3 has 15 residues. Germline loops: CDR1 MNHEY, CDR2 SVGAGI. The CDR3 DNA is TGTGCCAGCTCTTCATCTCAGGGGGCAAGTTCACCCCTCCACTTT. This sequence encodes CASSSSQGASSPLHF.

The rearrangement links TRBV11-2 to TRBJ2-1; D may be TRBD2 (5 bases). The germline CDR1 and CDR2 sequences are SGHAT and FQNNGV. V was clipped by 0 bases and J by 10 bases, with 22 bases between them. CDR3 length: 17 residues. The CDR3 DNA sequence: TGTGCCAGCAGCTTAGAGGGATTGAGAGGGCCATTTCAAGAGCAGTTCTTC. Its translation: CASSLEGLRGPFQEQFF.

CDR3 protein: CASLDRVRTDTQYF. The CDR3 DNA follows: TGTGCCAGCCTGGACAGGGTTCGCACAGATACGCAGTATTTT. The V and J genes are TRBV2 and TRBJ2-3, with 8 positions matching TRBD1. Germline CDR1 reads SNHLY; CDR2 reads FYNNEI. The junction had 5 bases not matched to a gene; V was cut back by 8 bases and J by 1 base. The CDR3 loop spans 14 amino acids.

The chain has TRBV27 and TRBJ1-2; 7 bases fit TRBD1. Unmatched junction bases numbered 14, after V lost 5 bases and J lost 5 bases. The CDR3 length is 16 residues. Germline V gives CDR1 MNHEY, CDR2 SMNVEV (reference sequence). In DNA, the CDR3 is TGTGCCAGCAGTCTCTCCCTGGCGCAGGGGGTTTATGGCTACACCTTC. This codes for CASSLSLAQGVYGYTF.

The V and J genes are TRBV29-1 and TRBJ1-4, with 8 nucleotides matching TRBD1. In germline, CDR1 is SQVTM, CDR2 ANQGSEA. The CDR3 extends over 12 amino acids. V was pared by 3 bases and J by 7 bases, with 1 base of the junction left unmatched. The CDR3 DNA reads TGCAGCGTTGACGACAGGGGTGAAAAACTGTTTTTT. It yields the protein CSVDDRGEKLFF.

The genes are TRBV4-1 and TRBJ2-1; 11 bases align to TRBD2. The J segment lost 4 bases and the V segment lost 1 base, leaving 3 bases of the junction unmatched. Germline lookup yields CDR1 MGHRA and CDR2 YSYEKL. The CDR3 has 16 residues. CDR3 DNA: TGCGCCAGCAGCCAAGGGCCTAGCGGGGGGTACAATGAGCAGTTCTTC. This translates into CASSQGPSGGYNEQFF.

This chain connects TRBV6-2 or TRBV6-3 to TRBJ2-7, with 9 bases matching TRBD1. Germline trimming cut 0 bases from V and 6 bases from J; bases unmatched to any gene: 6. This CDR3 is built from 15 residues. The germline CDR1 and CDR2 sequences are MNHEY and SVGEGT. The CDR3 DNA sequence: TGTGCCAGCAGTTACTCGCCGGACAGGGGAGGCGAGCAGTACTTC. Translation gives CASSYSPDRGGEQYF.

The rearrangement joins TRBV28 to TRBJ1-2; D unresolved. V shed 11 bases and J shed 2 bases, with 9 bases lying between them. The CDR3 totals 11 residues. CDR1 and CDR2 from the germline V gene are MDHEN and SYDVKM. The CDR3 region is CAGRGNYGYTF. CDR3 bases: TGTGCCGGTCGGGGAAACTATGGCTACACCTTC.

The V gene is TRBV4-1, the J gene TRBJ2-6; the D gene is possibly TRBD1 (6 bases). The CDR3 is 17 amino acids. Germline V gene lookup returns CDR1 MGHRA and CDR2 YSYEKL. V lost 2 bases to trimming and J lost 2 bases, with 13 bases between them. CDR3 in amino acids: CASSQTGSVTGANVLTF. The CDR3 DNA follows: TGCGCCAGCAGCCAAACAGGGTCCGTAACTGGGGCCAACGTCCTGACTTTC.

The chain recombines TRBV9 with TRBJ2-1; 10 positions match TRBD2. Germline V gene lookup returns CDR1 SGDLS and CDR2 YYNGEE. V lost 6 bases and J lost 4; bases outside the gene matches: 10. The CDR3 loop spans 16 amino acids. The CDR3 DNA reads as TGTGCCAGCAACGTGCGGGCTAGCGGGGGATACAATGAGCAGTTCTTC. Protein: CASNVRASGGYNEQFF.

V gene TRBV18 combines with J gene TRBJ2-2; D call uncertain. The germline V gene encodes CDR1 KGHSH and CDR2 LQKENI. This CDR3 has 16 amino acids. Trimming removed 5 bases from V and 1 base from J, with 14 bases in between. The chain's CDR3 is CASSFVRGGNTGELFF. CDR3 coding DNA: TGTGCCAGCTCATTTGTCCGAGGCGGGAACACCGGGGAGCTGTTTTTT.

The rearrangement links TRBV6-5 to TRBJ2-3; D is unclear. Germline CDR1 MNHEY, CDR2 SVGAGI. V gave up 7 bases and J gave up 1 base, with 6 bases separating them. CDR3 length equals 12 residues. The DNA of the CDR3 is TGTGCCAGCAACCGGGGCACAGATACGCAGTATTTT. It encodes CASNRGTDTQYF.

The chain has TRBV5-4 and TRBJ2-3; TRBD2 might be the D (7 bases). CDR3 length equals 16 residues. Germline loops: CDR1 SGHNT, CDR2 YYREEE (reference sequence). The ends were cut back, 0 bases at V and 2 bases at J, with 13 bases in the middle. The CDR3 spells CASSLAAGAYTDTQYF. CDR3 in DNA: TGTGCCAGCAGCTTGGCGGCGGGGGCGTACACAGATACGCAGTATTTT.

The chain employs TRBV5-4 and TRBJ1-2; D unresolved. The CDR3 extends over 12 amino acids. With 1 base removed from V and 7 bases from J, the gap between germline ends came to 8 bases. The germline gives CDR1 SGHNT, CDR2 YYREEE (reference sequence). DNA of the CDR3: TGTGCCAGCAGCTTGTCAGGCGCTGGCTACACCTTC. Translation: CASSLSGAGYTF. Combining the CDR3 with reference TRBV5-4 and TRBJ1-2 gives the whole variable domain ETGVTQSPTHLIKTRGQQVTLRCSSQSGHNTVSWYQQALGQGPQFIFQYYREEENGRGNFPPRFSGLQFPNYSSELNVNALELDDSALYLCASSLSGAGYTFGSGTRLTVV.

J is TRBJ1-3 and V is TRBV19; 7 bases agree with TRBD1. CDR1 is LNHDA and CDR2 is SQIVND in the germline V gene (reference sequence). After removal of 9 bases from V and 2 bases from J, the junction contained 7 bases not matched to a gene. The length of the CDR3 is 14 residues. CDR3 residues: CASRQGAPGNTIYF. The CDR3, as DNA: TGTGCCAGCCGACAGGGTGCCCCTGGAAACACCATATATTTT.